This T cell receptor (beta chain) was recorded in a study of cytomegalovirus exposure and HLA in healthy donors. CDR1 and CDR2 (germline): SGDLS, YYNGEE. The CDR3 runs 15 residues. With V trimmed by 0 bases and J by 7 bases, 7 bases remained unmatched. The PCR employed 60 Vbeta primers together with 13 Jbeta primers. Repertoires were generated with immunoSEQ multiplex PCR, while TCRdb's copy carries only in-frame clones and drops some. Here the sample table reports some 52,000 clones. Sequencing was carried out using PBMCs. The receptor comes from an older woman in good health and CMV-seropositive. The rearrangement uses TRBV9 and TRBJ1-2; 9 bases map to TRBD1. The CDR3 region has the DNA TGTGCCAGCAGCGTAGAACAGGGGGCGTTAGGTGGCTACACCTTC. As protein: CASSVEQGALGGYTF.